This T cell receptor (beta chain) was identified in a study of cytomegalovirus exposure and HLA in healthy donors (dated by TCRdb to between 2016 and 2019). Context from the whole study: An earlier analysis of a few hundred of the donors reported 250 to 300 Gb of sequence data and roughly 120 million unique TCR beta sequences obtained from roughly 170 million T cells. An early release covering around 630 HLA-typed donors comprised about 300 gigabases of sequencing data and about 90 million unique TCR sequences. Of the approximately 370 genotyped donors, 65% to 90% were placed in the genetic ancestry cluster associated with self-reported Caucasian donors. The study aimed to test whether cataloging public T cell receptors could reveal signatures of past pathogen exposure. The study used immunosequencing to profile the T cell repertoires of several hundred subjects and linked those repertoires to cytomegalovirus serostatus. A separate validation cohort of over 95 different subjects was used in addition to the 666-subject first cohort. To predict cytomegalovirus infection status, the study combined high-throughput TCR immunosequencing, statistical association of individual TCRs with disease status, and machine learning. A later analysis re-examined previously published TCR beta repertoires from 600 to 700 donors and added high-resolution HLA genotyping to investigate patterns of TCR occurrence. The later analysis used no new phenotypic data to find candidate immune exposures, relying instead on TCR beta sequences and their occurrence across donors. To decide whether each TCR beta V gene segment behaved as functional or pseudogenic, an earlier analysis of fewer than 750 of the donors relied on high-throughput TCR beta sequencing. Alongside the repertoire data, information on donor age, sex, ethnicity and CMV serostatus was compiled. In a later genetic analysis, genome-wide SNP genotypes for about 55% of the roughly 670 donors were used, and that subset was treated as a discovery cohort. All discovery cohort repertoires had been generated on a single sequencing platform. HLA typing included class I and class II loci at four-digit resolution. The number of typed donors differed by locus: roughly 629-640 for A, B, C, DRB1 and DQB1; approximately 530 for DQA1; about 600 for DPA1; and some 430 for DPB1. Roughly 5 DR-DQ haplotypes were handled as single units for association and clustering because linkage in the cohort was strong. Among 300 to 450 genotyped donors of the cohort, an average of approximately 240,000 unique TCR beta nucleotide sequences were sequenced per donor, approximately 20% of them non-productive. General findings and caveats noted by the study authors: Immune exposure information for the cohort was limited to CMV serostatus. In a later genetic analysis, fewer N-insertions in productive TCRs were reported among donors in an Asian-associated ancestry cluster than the approximately 670-donor mean. A later analysis found that HLA-associated TCR beta chains were more clonally expanded and had lower generation probabilities than equally common non-associated chains. In the study, 150 to 200 TCR beta chains were listed as associated with cytomegalovirus. Across donors, most TCR sequences were observed very rarely, whereas some public TCRs were present in many individuals. In a later analysis, over 15,000 TCR beta sequences were associated with specific HLA alleles at a false discovery rate of 0.05. Because counts were too low, seventeen rarely observed V segments, including chromosome 9 orphons, were excluded from the earlier analysis of 500 to 700 of the donors. HLA typing was unavailable for some donors at each locus, so association tests used only the typed subset. Strong co-occurrence of HLA alleles, especially DR and DQ, made assigning TCR associations to individual alleles difficult. This cohort had only TCR beta chains sequenced, and the lack of alpha or paired-chain data limited which features could be detected. In a later analysis, several top co-occurrence clusters were reported to appear linked to parvovirus B19, influenza, CMV and Epstein-Barr virus. Presence/absence analyses assumed roughly uniform sequencing depth across donors, an assumption that may not hold. A later genetic analysis associated a missense DCLRE1C variant with V-gene and J-gene trimming of TCR beta chains, and an independent cohort replicated the association. A cluster of highly shared sequence variants was judged likely to represent a technical artifact of the sequencing pipeline. The classifier was reported to diagnose cytomegalovirus status with high specificity and sensitivity in both the original and validation cohorts. A further reported finding was that TCR beta sequences accurately predicted the HLA-A and HLA-B alleles for most subjects in the first cohort. According to the authors, the approach could potentially be generalized to other disease states and immunological phenotypes. In a later analysis, most CMV-associated TCR beta chains were found to appear HLA-restricted, with HLA associations seemingly driven largely by CMV exposure. Some IMGT-functional V segments, including TRBV6-2 and TRBV6-3, could not be distinguished by the 87-base-pair reads and were therefore excluded. Correlated functional status among segregating V segments might reflect linkage disequilibrium, but an unknown experimental factor could not be ruled out. In vitro tests confirmed that a few of the cytomegalovirus-associated TCR beta chains recognize cytomegalovirus antigens. According to a later analysis, TCR association rates differed among HLA loci, with DRB1 alleles showing the most associated TCRs and HLA-C alleles showing the fewest. Broadly in line with IMGT annotations, most TCR beta V segments showed up in productive rearrangements about 90% or about 30% of the time in an earlier analysis of 587 of the donors.

This clone was counted a single time. Its antigen is still unknown. It has no much larger one-base neighbor in the sample; base qualities were not kept. In total, fewer than 750 healthy bone marrow donors made up the cohort. Cohort members were all nominally healthy when sampled, although unrecorded immune exposures were likely present. The donor was CMV seronegative and belonged to the group of more than 300 seronegative cohort members. A peripheral blood sample was provided by each donor, and peripheral blood mononuclear cells were used for TCR beta sequencing. Genomic DNA extraction from the blood cell samples was performed with the Qiagen DNeasy Blood Extraction Kit. V and J lose 0 bases and 10 bases, and a span of 13 bases separates them. Reading from cysteine to phenylalanine, the CDR3 counts 13 amino acids. The DNA shown is the 39-base CDR3, in frame from base 1. From a lookup of the germline V gene (reference sequence), CDR1 and CDR2 are GTSNPN and SVGIG.

Library creation used the immunoSEQ multiplex PCR assay. For the multiplex PCR, a mixture combining 60 forward primers for TCR Vbeta segments and 13 reverse primers for TCR Jbeta segments was used. Amplification of the CDR3 region of rearranged TCR beta genes was performed with a multiplex PCR assay on genomic DNA. Amplified TCR beta libraries were sequenced as 87-base-pair reads on the Illumina HiSeq System. The study's own analysis went as follows. In a later analysis, tens of millions of unique TCR beta chains were counted across the roughly 670 repertoires, and roughly 11 million of these chains were shared by at least two donors. To remove PCR and sequencing errors, raw reads were error-corrected and collapsed into unique sequences using a nearest-neighbor algorithm that merged closely related sequences. CDR3 sequences were aligned to IMGT reference sequences to assign V, D and J gene segments. For a sequence to be retained, at least a six-nucleotide match to both a V gene segment and a J gene segment was required. Rearrangements were called productive when the CDR3 lacked stop codons and stayed in frame with V and J; all others were non-productive. Following IMGT convention, CDR3 was defined as the stretch from the second conserved V-encoded cysteine to the conserved J-encoded phenylalanine. The earlier analysis of some 540 of the donors excluded any sequence lacking an unambiguous match to a single V gene segment. In an earlier analysis of 450 to 750 of the donors, a V segment was called functional when productive rearrangements were above 56.7%, and segregating when the standard deviation between donors exceeded 5%. To diagnose cytomegalovirus status from the catalog of TCR beta chain sequences, a statistical classification framework was built. A later analysis assigned V and J genes by comparing TCR nucleotide sequences with IMGT/GENE-DB human TR gene sequences. A later analysis assigned CDR3 sequences and most-parsimonious VDJ recombination scenarios with the TCRdist pipeline. In a later analysis, every TCR beta chain was defined by the combination of its CDR3 amino acid sequence and its V-gene family, and reads without a unique V-gene family were dropped. A later analysis removed 600 or so highly shared, low-generation-probability nucleotide sequences to deal with suspected cross-contamination and a sequencing artifact. A later analysis calculated a clonal expansion index for each public chain from normalized within-repertoire ranks of inferred template counts. In a later analysis, generation probabilities were computed using a VDJ recombination model fitted to out-of-frame rearrangements, and the results were checked against IGoR. Hypergeometric tests were used in a later analysis to score TCR-TCR, TCR-HLA and TCR-CMV co-occurrence, with a repertoire-size bias correction applied to the TCR pairs. A later analysis estimated false discovery rates by permuting HLA or CMV assignments 20 times. In a later analysis, co-occurring TCRs were grouped with DBSCAN, and TCRdist sequence similarity was added when clustering was performed within HLA-allele-positive subsets. For co-occurrence clustering, repertoires with fewer than 30,000 or more than 120,000 public chains were excluded, along with four to six repertoires with anomalous nucleotide sharing. Not all clones reach the TCRdb copy of this immuneACCESS table, which keeps in-frame sequences only. Checked studies attribute under half of the gap to unresolved V genes and leave the rest unexplained. V and J calls and clone size follow that table, whereas D and trimming were derived from the DNA. In all, the sample holds around 110,000 clones, and 73% of those were seen once. The top ten clonotypes cover about 0.92% of the sample.

The chain links TRBV30 with TRBJ2-1; the D gene is not confidently resolved. The sample consisted of PBMCs. The origin of this receptor is a woman under 40 in good health and CMV-seronegative. The DNA reads as follows: TGTGCCTGGAGTGTTCAGGATAATTCCGAGCAGTTCTTC. The translation is CAWSVQDNSEQFF. The reference TRBV30 and TRBJ2-1 proteins fill in what lies around the CDR3, so the full variable domain reads SQTIHQWPATLVQPVGSPLSLECTVEGTSNPNLYWYRQAAGRGLQLLFYSVGIGQISSEVPQNLSASRPQDRQFILSSKKLLLSDSGFYLCAWSVQDNSEQFFGPGTRLTVL.